Below, 29 T cell receptor beta chains from the same sample are listed, as sequenced in a study of shared clonotypes between healthy human individuals. Measured with immunoSEQ multiplex PCR; TCRdb has only the in-frame clones, and not every one. Here the sample spans fewer than 600,000 clones, more than 70% being singletons. The specimen was PBMCs. Source of these receptors: a woman between 35 and 50 years old in good health. Some clones in this sample may be carry-over from other donors' samples.

A single count supports this clone. This probably arose from a read error, given a far larger clone one base away. V gene TRBV18 combines with J gene TRBJ1-1; the D gene is possibly TRBD1 (6 bases). CDR3 size: 15 residues. Deletions cut 7 bases from V and 0 bases from J, with 15 bases between. CDR1 KGHSH and CDR2 LQKENI come from the germline V gene. The CDR3 DNA is TGTGCCAGCTTACCCTGGACAGCCATGAACACTGAAGCTTTCTTT. It is translated as CASLPWTAMNTEAFF.

V gene TRBV18 combines with J gene TRBJ2-1, with TRBD2 as a possible D gene (5 bases). With 2 bases removed from V and 9 bases from J, the gap between germline ends came to 14 bases. Germline loops: CDR1 KGHSH, CDR2 LQKENI. The CDR3 length is 14 residues. CDR3 amino acids: CASSPNSAVTEQFF. The CDR3 DNA reads as TGTGCCAGCTCACCAAACTCAGCGGTCACTGAGCAGTTCTTC.

The rearrangement links TRBV2 to TRBJ2-5; no clear D gene. Germline CDR1 and CDR2: SNHLY and FYNNEI. This CDR3 region has 15 residues. Trimming pared 2 bases from V and 2 bases from J, leaving 12 bases between. Written as DNA, the CDR3 is TGTGCCAGCAGTGAAACCGTAACAGAACAAGAGACCCAGTACTTC. This encodes CASSETVTEQETQYF.

V usage is TRBV30 and J usage is TRBJ2-7; 8 bases agree with TRBD2. Germline assignment: CDR1 GTSNPN and CDR2 SVGIG (reference sequence). CDR3 length: 14 residues. J gave up 2 bases and V 4 bases, and 7 bases lay outside the gene matches. CDR3 sequence reads: CAWMLSGGPYEQYF. CDR3 in DNA: TGTGCCTGGATGTTGTCGGGAGGGCCCTACGAGCAGTACTTC.

V gene TRBV27 combines with J gene TRBJ2-7; 10 bases align to TRBD1. The length of the CDR3 is 14 residues. Germline lookup yields CDR1 MNHEY and CDR2 SMNVEV (reference sequence). V dropped 5 bases and J dropped 3; count of bases not matched to a gene: 4. The CDR3: CASSQWTGGYEQYF. CDR3 DNA: TGTGCCAGCAGTCAATGGACAGGGGGCTACGAGCAGTACTTC.

With respect to this clone: A far larger clone is a single base away, which makes a read error likely. This chain links TRBV2 with TRBJ2-2, with D possibly matching TRBD2 (6 bases). This CDR3 region has 15 residues. Germline V CDR1 and CDR2: SNHLY, FYNNEI. DNA for the CDR3: TGTGCCAGCAGTGACCGGAGGGTGGGCACCGGGGGGCTGTTTTTT. Its protein is CASSDRRVGTGGLFF.

Concerning this clone: Since a far larger clone is one base different, this is likely a read error. The gene calls are TRBV27 and TRBJ2-6, with 10 bases lining up with TRBD2. The J call may not be correct, given that the DNA end is closer to TRBJ2-7. Looked up from germline, CDR1 is MNHEY and CDR2 is SMNVEV (reference sequence). This CDR3 has 15 amino acids. CDR3 bases: TGTGCCAGCGGTTTATCTGTAGCGGGAGGTGGCGAGCAGTACTTC. Protein sequence: CASGLSVAGGGEQYF.

This clone came up a few times. One base away lies a much larger clone, so this may be a sequencing read error. Other DNA sequences of this sample code for an identical CDR3. The CDR3 region has the DNA TGTGCCTGGGCAGAAGAAGGAGAGGCCCTCTGGGCTGGGGCCAACGTCCTGACTTTC. It encodes CAWAEEGEALWAGANVLTF. The V gene is TRBV30, the J gene TRBJ2-6; D unclear. CDR3 length: 19 residues. Germline lookup yields CDR1 GTSNPN and CDR2 SVGIG (reference sequence). V lost 5 bases and J 2 bases, leaving 25 bases between the germline ends.

The genes are TRBV4-2 and TRBJ2-7; D possibly corresponds to TRBD2 (6 bases). Germline values: CDR1 LGHNA, CDR2 YNFKEQ. The length of the CDR3 is 14 residues. The ends were cut back, 1 base at V and 3 bases at J, with 10 bases in the middle. The CDR3 DNA sequence: TGTGCCAGCAGCCAAGCGGGGGACGGCTACGAGCAGTACTTC. Translation: CASSQAGDGYEQYF.

This clone was counted a few times. The chain employs TRBV30 and TRBJ1-1, with D unclear. Per the germline V gene, CDR1 is GTSNPN and CDR2 is SVGIG (reference sequence). The CDR3 runs 13 residues. The ends were cut back, 0 bases at V and 5 bases at J, with 10 bases in the middle. CDR3: CAWSVTLGTEAFF. The CDR3 region has the DNA TGTGCCTGGAGTGTGACCCTAGGAACTGAAGCTTTCTTT.

This clone was picked up a small number of times. CDR3 sequence reads: CASSPRSRTDTQYF. CDR3 DNA sequence: TGTGCCAGCAGCCCAAGGTCTCGCACAGATACGCAGTATTTT. The chain joins TRBV9 to TRBJ2-3; no reliable D call. Between the trimmed V and J ends, which lost 4 bases and 1 base, there was a span of 10 bases. Per germline, CDR1 SGDLS and CDR2 YYNGEE. The CDR3 runs 14 residues.

The J gene is TRBJ1-5, the V gene TRBV18; no firm D call. The CDR3 extends over 13 amino acids. The V gene's germline CDR1 is KGHSH and CDR2 LQKENI. Trimming shortened V by 5 bases and J by 2 bases, and 7 bases separated the two germline ends. CDR3 DNA: TGTGCCAGCTCAACCACACGCAATCAGCCCCAGCATTTT. The encoded protein is CASSTTRNQPQHF.

This rearrangement joins TRBV10-2 to TRBJ1-3; D perhaps matches TRBD1 (6 bases). Germline V gene lookup returns CDR1 WSHSY and CDR2 SAAADI. CDR3 length: 17 residues. Trimming took 6 bases from V and 8 from J, leaving 26 bases between them. The CDR3 sequence is CASRSNRESPWKDTIYF. The CDR3 nucleotides are TGCGCCAGCAGATCTAACAGGGAGTCACCCTGGAAGGACACCATATATTTT.

V and J are TRBV28 and TRBJ1-3; D gene uncertain. V gave up 3 bases and J gave up 0 bases, with 6 bases separating them. CDR1 and CDR2 (germline): MDHEN, SYDVKM. The CDR3 consists of 14 residues. Here the CDR3 reads CASSLGSSGNTIYF. The CDR3 bases are TGTGCCAGCAGTTTGGGATCCTCTGGAAACACCATATATTTT.

This clone was recorded only once. The chain employs TRBV28 and TRBJ1-2, with a weak D call TRBD1 (5 bases). The CDR3 has 13 amino acids. The V gene's germline CDR1 is MDHEN and CDR2 SYDVKM. V lost 3 bases to trimming and J lost 4 bases, with 9 bases between them. The CDR3 reads CASSFGGSYGYTF. The CDR3 nucleotides read TGTGCCAGCAGTTTTGGGGGGAGCTATGGCTACACCTTC.

The rearrangement joins TRBV5-1 to TRBJ1-3, with a possible D match to TRBD1 (6 bases). The ends were cut back, 1 base at V and 2 bases at J, with 10 bases in the middle. Germline assignment: CDR1 SGHRS and CDR2 YFSETQ. CDR3 length: 15 residues. CDR3 in amino acids: CASSLNQGPGNTIYF. CDR3 DNA sequence: TGCGCCAGCAGCTTGAACCAGGGGCCTGGAAACACCATATATTTT. Together with reference TRBV5-1 and TRBJ1-3, the CDR3 gives the full variable domain: KAGVTQTPRYLIKTRGQQVTLSCSPISGHRSVSWYQQTPGQGLQFLFEYFSETQRNKGNFPGRFSGRQFSNSRSEMNVSTLELGDSALYLCASSLNQGPGNTIYFGEGSWLTVV.

This clone turned up a few times. The V gene is TRBV7-2, the J gene TRBJ1-4; D is ambiguous. This CDR3 is 14 amino acids long. Germline loops: CDR1 SGHTA, CDR2 FQGNSA. Trimming took off 7 bases at V and 5 bases at J, with 14 bases between the two ends. The DNA of the CDR3 is TGTGCCAGCACCTCCAACCGGAAAAATGAAAAACTGTTTTTT. This translates into CASTSNRKNEKLFF.

This rearrangement joins TRBV30 to TRBJ2-7; 8 bases line up with TRBD2. V shed 5 bases and J 5 bases; nucleotides not matched to a gene: 14. The CDR3 covers 15 residues. Germline assignment: CDR1 GTSNPN and CDR2 SVGIG (reference sequence). CDR3 loop: CAWLKREWTGDEQYF. The CDR3 DNA reads TGTGCCTGGTTAAAGCGGGAGTGGACGGGCGACGAGCAGTACTTC.

Here the CDR3 reads CASSPGASGRSQETQYF. CDR3 in DNA: TGCGCCAGCAGCCCCGGGGCTAGCGGGAGGAGTCAGGAGACCCAGTACTTC. The chain is built from TRBV23-1 and TRBJ2-5, with 11 bases identical to TRBD2. TRBV23-1 has ORF status, its function being uncertain. The CDR3 runs 17 residues. Trimming took 6 bases from V and 5 from J; bases not matched to a gene: 14.

The V and J genes are TRBV5-1 and TRBJ2-7; D not certain. V lost 2 bases and J lost 5, with 20 bases in between. Germline-derived CDR1 and CDR2 are SGHRS and YFSETQ. There are 16 residues in the CDR3. This CDR3 is CASSFSSATGLNEQYF. DNA of the CDR3: TGCGCCAGCAGCTTTAGTTCGGCGACCGGTTTGAACGAGCAGTACTTC.

As to this clone: Being one base from a much bigger clone, this may be a read error. This specimen includes other DNA sequences encoding the same CDR3. J is TRBJ1-5 and V is TRBV29-1; the match to TRBD1 covers 7 bases. Germline CDR1 and CDR2: SQVTM and ANQGSEA. This CDR3 is 13 amino acids long. Losses at the gene ends were 3 bases for V and 2 bases for J; bases not matched to a gene: 1. CDR3 sequence: CSVEGTGNQPQHF. Here the CDR3 DNA reads TGCAGCGTTGAGGGGACAGGCAATCAGCCCCAGCATTTT.

About this clone: Other DNA sequences in the sample encode the same CDR3. This chain joins TRBV5-1 and TRBJ2-5; D is possibly TRBD1 (6 bases). CDR3 length equals 14 residues. Trimming cost V 2 bases and J 0 bases, with 8 bases left between them. Germline CDR1 is SGHRS and CDR2 is YFSETQ. The CDR3 sequence: CASSLGQNQETQYF. Written as DNA, the CDR3 is TGCGCCAGCAGCTTAGGACAGAACCAAGAGACCCAGTACTTC.

The chain uses TRBV7-2 and TRBJ1-4, with TRBD1 as a possible D gene (6 bases). The CDR3 covers 12 residues. The germline CDR1 and CDR2 sequences are SGHTA and FQGNSA. With 6 bases removed from V and 11 bases from J, the gap between germline ends came to 13 bases. CDR3 residues: CASRQLGGKLFF. The CDR3 bases are TGTGCCAGCAGGCAACTGGGGGGCAAACTGTTTTTT. Together with reference TRBV7-2 and TRBJ1-4, the CDR3 gives the full variable domain: GAGVSQSPSNKVTEKGKDVELRCDPISGHTALYWYRQSLGQGLEFLIYFQGNSAPDKSGLPSDRFSAERTGGSVSTLTIQRTQQEDSAVYLCASRQLGGKLFFGSGTQLSVL.

This sequence joins TRBV4-2 and TRBJ1-5; D remains ambiguous. The CDR3 consists of 13 residues. CDR1 and CDR2 (germline): LGHNA, YNFKEQ. Trimming removed 0 bases from V and 6 bases from J, with 6 bases in between. The CDR3 loop reads CASSQEGFQPQHF. The CDR3 DNA follows: TGTGCCAGCAGCCAAGAAGGGTTTCAGCCCCAGCATTTT.

About this clone: With only one base between it and a far larger clone, this is likely a read error. The chain couples TRBV30 to TRBJ1-1; the D gene is possibly TRBD1 (6 bases). The CDR3 extends over 12 amino acids. Germline-derived CDR1 and CDR2 are GTSNPN and SVGIG (reference sequence). This CDR3 is CAWSRQANEASF. CDR3 nucleotides: TGTGCCTGGAGTAGACAGGCGAATGAAGCTTCCTTT.

The chain employs TRBV6-5 and TRBJ2-3; tentative D call: TRBD1 (5 bases). V was clipped by 0 bases and J by 1 base, with 11 bases between them. Per the germline V gene, CDR1 is MNHEY and CDR2 is SVGAGI. There are 16 residues in the CDR3. The CDR3 DNA sequence: TGTGCCAGCAGTTACTCGTTTGCAGGGCGCACAGATACGCAGTATTTT. Translation: CASSYSFAGRTDTQYF.

This chain joins TRBV5-1 and TRBJ2-1; D is perhaps TRBD1 (8 bases). CDR1 is SGHRS and CDR2 is YFSETQ in the germline V gene. Trimming left V 4 bases short and J 12 bases short, with 14 bases between. CDR3 length: 12 amino acids. The CDR3 bases are TGCGCCAGCAGCGCGGACAGGGAGGGGCAGTTCTTC. Amino acids: CASSADREGQFF. Together with reference TRBV5-1 and TRBJ2-1, the CDR3 gives the full variable domain: KAGVTQTPRYLIKTRGQQVTLSCSPISGHRSVSWYQQTPGQGLQFLFEYFSETQRNKGNFPGRFSGRQFSNSRSEMNVSTLELGDSALYLCASSADREGQFFGPGTRLTVL.

Of note for this clone: It may be a read error: a sequence one base away is much more abundant. The sample holds other DNA sequences that translate to the same CDR3. This chain uses TRBV15 with TRBJ2-3; D might be TRBD1 or TRBD2, each matching 7 bases. The germline V gene encodes CDR1 LNHNV and CDR2 YYDKDF (reference sequence). The CDR3 contains 15 residues. As DNA, the CDR3 is TGCGCCACCAGCAGAGCGGGGACAGGCACAGATACGCAGTATTTT. Its translation: CATSRAGTGTDTQYF.

The rearrangement links TRBV28 to TRBJ1-2; maybe TRBD1 (5 bases). Trimming shortened V by 3 bases and J by 8 bases, and 16 bases separated the two germline ends. Germline CDR1 MDHEN, CDR2 SYDVKM. There are 14 residues in the CDR3. The DNA for the CDR3 is TGTGCCAGCAGTTTTGGGGAGGCATGGGGGGGCTACACCTTC. Its protein product is CASSFGEAWGGYTF.